This entry features one T cell receptor (beta chain) sequence. What it binds is not known. CDR3 length: 13 residues. V lost 3 bases to trimming and J lost 6 bases, with 12 bases between them. Per germline, CDR1 SGHTA and CDR2 FQGNSA. This specimen belongs to a study of regulatory T cells in long-lasting Graves disease. Through Arm-PCR of CDR3 regions and iRepertoire HTBI primers, TCR beta libraries were built. TCRdb re-derived calls from the multiplex PCR reads in MiXCR, one entry per CDR3 protein. Of roughly 500,000 distinct CDR3 sequences listed, roughly 21% are singletons. Noted time point: persistent/refractory GD, antithyroid drugs over 5 years with positive TRAb. With RNA extracted from PBMCs as input, the TCR library was made. Graves' disease was diagnosed by American Thyroid Association guidelines. A volume of approximately 9.8 milliliters of peripheral blood was collected in EDTA tubes. Findings and caveats of the study: TRBV28, TRBJ1-2 and TRBJ2-5 were favored in persistent disease.

The input for sequencing was peripheral blood mononuclear cells (PBMCs), taken when the disease was refractory, from a patient treated with antithyroid drugs. The chain links TRBV7-2 to TRBJ2-7, with D unclear. The receptor was isolated from a female donor with Graves disease. The CDR3 protein is CASSFAGPREQYF. CDR3 sequence (DNA): TGTGCCAGCAGCTTCGCTGGACCACGCGAGCAGTACTTC.